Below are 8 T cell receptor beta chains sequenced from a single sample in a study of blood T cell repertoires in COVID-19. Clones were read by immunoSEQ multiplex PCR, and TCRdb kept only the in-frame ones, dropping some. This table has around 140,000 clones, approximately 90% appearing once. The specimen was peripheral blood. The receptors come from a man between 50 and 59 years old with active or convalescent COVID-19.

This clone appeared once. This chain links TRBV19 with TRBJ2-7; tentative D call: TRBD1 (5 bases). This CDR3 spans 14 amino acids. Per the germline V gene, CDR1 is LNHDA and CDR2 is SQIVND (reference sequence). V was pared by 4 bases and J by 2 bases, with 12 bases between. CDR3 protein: CASSTGWEAYEQYF. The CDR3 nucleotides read TGTGCCAGTAGTACAGGGTGGGAAGCCTACGAGCAGTACTTC.

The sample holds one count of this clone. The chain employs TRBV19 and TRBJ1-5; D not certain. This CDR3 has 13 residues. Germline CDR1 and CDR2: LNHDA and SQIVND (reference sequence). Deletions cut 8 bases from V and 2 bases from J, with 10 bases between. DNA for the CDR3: TGTGCCAGTCGGACCGGGGGCAATCAGCCCCAGCATTTT. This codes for CASRTGGNQPQHF.

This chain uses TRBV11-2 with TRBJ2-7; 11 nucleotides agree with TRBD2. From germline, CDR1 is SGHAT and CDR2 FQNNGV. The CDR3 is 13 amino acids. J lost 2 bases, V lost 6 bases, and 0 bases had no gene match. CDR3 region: CASRLAGAYEQYF. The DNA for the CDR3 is TGTGCCAGCAGACTAGCGGGAGCCTACGAGCAGTACTTC. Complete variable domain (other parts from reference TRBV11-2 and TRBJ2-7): EAGVAQSPRYKIIEKRQSVAFWCNPISGHATLYWYQQILGQGPKLLIQFQNNGVVDDSQLPKDRFSAERLKGVDSTLKIQPAKLEDSAVYLCASRLAGAYEQYFGPGTRLTVT.

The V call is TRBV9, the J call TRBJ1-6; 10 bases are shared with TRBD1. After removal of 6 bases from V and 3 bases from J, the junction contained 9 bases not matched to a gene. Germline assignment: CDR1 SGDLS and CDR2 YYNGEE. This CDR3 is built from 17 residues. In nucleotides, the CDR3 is TGTGCCAGCATATGGACAGGGGGTGTGCTCTATAATTCACCCCTCCACTTT. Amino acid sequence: CASIWTGGVLYNSPLHF.

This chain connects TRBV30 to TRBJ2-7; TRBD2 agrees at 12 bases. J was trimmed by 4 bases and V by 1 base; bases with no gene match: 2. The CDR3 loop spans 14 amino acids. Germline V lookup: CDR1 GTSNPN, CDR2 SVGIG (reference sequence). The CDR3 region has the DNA TGTGCCTGGAGTGGGACTAGCGGGAAGTACGAGCAGTACTTC. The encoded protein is CAWSGTSGKYEQYF.

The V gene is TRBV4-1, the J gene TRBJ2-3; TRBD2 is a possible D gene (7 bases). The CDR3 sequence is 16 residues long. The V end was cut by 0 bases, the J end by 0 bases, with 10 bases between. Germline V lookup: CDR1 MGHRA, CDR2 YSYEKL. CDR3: CASSQEGGASTDTQYF. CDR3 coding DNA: TGCGCCAGCAGCCAAGAAGGGGGGGCTAGCACAGATACGCAGTATTTT.

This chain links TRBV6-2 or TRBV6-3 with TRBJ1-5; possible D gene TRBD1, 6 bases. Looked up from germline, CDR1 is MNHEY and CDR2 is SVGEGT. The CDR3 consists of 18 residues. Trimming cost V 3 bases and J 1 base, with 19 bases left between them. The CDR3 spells CASSYWSGGGKSNQPQHF. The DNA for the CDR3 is TGTGCCAGCAGTTATTGGTCCGGGGGGGGCAAGAGCAATCAGCCCCAGCATTTT.

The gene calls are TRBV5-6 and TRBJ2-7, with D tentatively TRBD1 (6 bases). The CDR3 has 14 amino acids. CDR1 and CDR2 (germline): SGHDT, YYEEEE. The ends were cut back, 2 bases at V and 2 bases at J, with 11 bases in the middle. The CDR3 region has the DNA TGTGCCAGCAGCTTAGGGACAACTACCTACGAGCAGTACTTC. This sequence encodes CASSLGTTTYEQYF.